The 8 T cell receptor beta chains presented below share a single source sample, sequenced in a study of identical twins (dated by TCRdb to the mid-2010s). Library preparation employed 5' RACE. The data were produced on an Illumina HiSeq 2000. The public reads were reanalyzed by TCRdb: fastp trimming at Q25, MiXCR alignment, in-frame beta chains only. Entries are consolidated by CDR3 protein sequence, retaining the most common genes and DNA. For this sample the table gives roughly 1.6 million distinct CDR3 sequences, of which 25% to 35% were detected only once. 0.25% to 0.3% of the sample goes to the ten largest clones. Sequencing used cord blood. These receptors were obtained from a newborn girl in good health.

The chain joins TRBV12-5 to TRBJ2-3; D gene unclear. The CDR3 extends over 13 amino acids. With 1 base removed from V and 5 bases from J, the gap between germline ends came to 7 bases. Germline CDR1 LGHNT, CDR2 FRNRAP. The CDR3 here is CASGLDSVDTQYF. The CDR3 coding sequence is TGTGCTAGTGGTTTGGATTCGGTAGATACGCAGTATTTT.

This clonotype turned up a few times. The V call is TRBV9, the J call TRBJ2-7, with 10 bases fitting TRBD2. V was pared by 2 bases and J by 2 bases, with 10 bases of the junction left unmatched. Germline assignment: CDR1 SGDLS and CDR2 YYNGEE. CDR3 length equals 17 residues. For the CDR3, the DNA is TGTGCCAGCAGCGTTCTCTCCTGGACTAGCGGCGCCTACGAGCAGTACTTC. Translated, it gives CASSVLSWTSGAYEQYF.

This clonotype was detected only a few times. V usage is TRBV6-6 and J usage is TRBJ1-1, with D hard to call. The CDR3 loop spans 16 amino acids. Germline V lookup: CDR1 MNHNY, CDR2 SVGAGI (reference sequence). Trimming pared 0 bases from V and 5 bases from J, leaving 16 bases between. The CDR3 DNA follows: TGTGCCAGCAGTTACTCGGTCCCAGCCCTGGGAACTGAAGCTTTCTTT. Its translation: CASSYSVPALGTEAFF.

In the case of this clonotype: Relative to the germline gene, one junction end is altered; a read error may explain this. The genes are TRBV12-3 or TRBV12-4 and TRBJ1-2, with a possible D match to TRBD1 (6 bases). The CDR3 runs to 11 residues. The CDR3 reads CVSSLRGGSTF. CDR3 nucleotide sequence: TGTGTCAGCAGTTTGCGAGGGGGATCCACCTTC.

V gene TRBV14 combines with J gene TRBJ2-5, with D perhaps assigned TRBD1 or TRBD2 (5 bases each). Trimming cost V 5 bases and J 2 bases, with 18 bases left between them. Germline V gene lookup returns CDR1 SGHDN and CDR2 FVKESK. The CDR3 spans 16 residues. As DNA, the CDR3 is TGTGCCAGCAGCACCACTAGAGTGGGGGTACAAGAGACCCAGTACTTC. This sequence encodes CASSTTRVGVQETQYF.

This clonotype was picked up many times. This chain joins TRBV14 and TRBJ2-7; maybe TRBD1 (6 bases). Trimming removed 0 bases at V and 4 bases at J, with 13 bases between. The CDR3 length is 15 residues. Germline V gene data show CDR1 as SGHDN and CDR2 as FVKESK. The CDR3 spells CASSQDLGRGYEQYF. The CDR3, as DNA: TGTGCCAGCAGCCAAGATTTGGGCAGGGGATACGAGCAGTACTTC.

This clonotype has a handful of counts. V and J are TRBV24-1 and TRBJ1-5; no clear D gene. The germline gives CDR1 KGHDR, CDR2 SFDVKD. The CDR3 loop spans 14 amino acids. The V end was cut by 5 bases, the J end by 1 base, with 8 bases between. The CDR3 spells CATSARESNQPQHF. The CDR3 coding sequence is TGTGCCACCAGTGCTCGGGAAAGCAATCAGCCCCAGCATTTT.

V is TRBV29-1 and J is TRBJ2-3; 7 bases are a match to TRBD1. The ends lost 7 bases at V and 2 bases at J; junction bases unmatched: 3. This CDR3 is built from 12 residues. Germline V gene data show CDR1 as SQVTM and CDR2 as ANQGSEA. In nucleotides, the CDR3 is TGCAGCGGACAGGGCTCCACAGATACGCAGTATTTT. Encoded protein: CSGQGSTDTQYF.